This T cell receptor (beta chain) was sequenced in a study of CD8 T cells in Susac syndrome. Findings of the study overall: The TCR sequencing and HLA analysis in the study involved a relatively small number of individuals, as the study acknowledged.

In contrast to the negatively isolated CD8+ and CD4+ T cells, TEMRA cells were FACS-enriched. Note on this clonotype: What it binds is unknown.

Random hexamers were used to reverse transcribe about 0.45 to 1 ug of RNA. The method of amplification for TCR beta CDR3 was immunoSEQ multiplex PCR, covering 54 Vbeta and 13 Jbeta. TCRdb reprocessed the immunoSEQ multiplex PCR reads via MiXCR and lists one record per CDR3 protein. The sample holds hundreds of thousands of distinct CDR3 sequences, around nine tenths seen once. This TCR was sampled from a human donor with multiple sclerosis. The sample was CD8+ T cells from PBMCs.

This CDR3 is CASSQDDGAGDTDTQYF. CDR3 DNA: TGCGCCAGCAGCCAAGATGATGGGGCAGGGGACACAGATACGCAGTATTTT. V is TRBV4-1 and J is TRBJ2-3, with D perhaps matching TRBD1 (6 bases). V lost 0 bases and J lost 2, with 15 bases in between. The CDR3 has 17 amino acids. Germline V gene data show CDR1 as MGHRA and CDR2 as YSYEKL.